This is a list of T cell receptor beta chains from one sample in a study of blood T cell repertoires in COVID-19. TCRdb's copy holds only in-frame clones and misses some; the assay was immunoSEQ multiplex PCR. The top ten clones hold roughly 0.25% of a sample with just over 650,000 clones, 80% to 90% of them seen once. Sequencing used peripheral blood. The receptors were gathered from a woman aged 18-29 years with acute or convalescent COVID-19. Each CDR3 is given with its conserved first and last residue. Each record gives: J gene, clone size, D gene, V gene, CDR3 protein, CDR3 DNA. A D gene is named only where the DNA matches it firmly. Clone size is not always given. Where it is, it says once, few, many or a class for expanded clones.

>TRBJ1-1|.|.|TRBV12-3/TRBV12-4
CASTGLRPTEAFF
TGTGCCAGCACTGGGCTACGGCCCACTGAAGCTTTCTTT
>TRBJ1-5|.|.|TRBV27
CASSSGTPRQPQHF
TGTGCCAGCAGCTCGGGGACTCCTAGGCAGCCCCAGCATTTT
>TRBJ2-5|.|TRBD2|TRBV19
CASSYLAGAGETQYF
TGTGCCAGTAGTTACCTAGCGGGGGCCGGGGAGACCCAGTACTTC
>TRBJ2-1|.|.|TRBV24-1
CATSDPNRVGSYNEQFF
TGTGCCACCAGTGACCCGAACAGGGTCGGCTCCTACAATGAGCAGTTCTTC
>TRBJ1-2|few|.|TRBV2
CASSGTDFYGYTF
TGTGCCAGCAGTGGGACAGACTTCTATGGCTACACCTTC
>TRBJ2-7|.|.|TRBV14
CASSVSWEQYF
TGTGCCAGCAGCGTTAGTTGGGAGCAGTACTTC
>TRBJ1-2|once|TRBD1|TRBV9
CASSGTAGGFGYTF
TGTGCCAGCAGTGGGACAGCTGGGGGTTTCGGCTACACCTTC
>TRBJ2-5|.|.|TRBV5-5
CASSLPGARQETQYF
TGTGCCAGCAGCTTGCCTGGGGCGAGGCAAGAGACCCAGTACTTC
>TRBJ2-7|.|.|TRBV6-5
CASSPTETYEQYF
TGTGCCAGCAGTCCCACAGAAACCTACGAGCAGTACTTC
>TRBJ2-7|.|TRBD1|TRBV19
CASTLGQGMGEQYF
TGTGCCAGTACCCTGGGACAGGGGATGGGCGAGCAGTACTTC
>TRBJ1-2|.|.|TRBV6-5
CASTQGRLSDGYTF
TGTGCCAGCACCCAAGGCAGGCTTTCCGATGGCTACACCTTC
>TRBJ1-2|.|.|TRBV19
CASSIGGRYYTF
TGTGCCAGTAGTATTGGAGGGCGCTACTACACCTTC
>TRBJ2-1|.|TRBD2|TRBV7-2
CATRREGTAGANNEQFF
TGTGCCACCCGCCGTGAAGGTACAGCGGGGGCCAACAATGAGCAGTTCTTC
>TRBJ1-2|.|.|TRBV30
CAWSVNGGLYGYTF
TGTGCCTGGAGTGTAAATGGGGGACTATATGGCTACACCTTC
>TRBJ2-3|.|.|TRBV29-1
CSVATGTDTQYF
TGCAGCGTTGCCACAGGGACAGATACGCAGTATTTT
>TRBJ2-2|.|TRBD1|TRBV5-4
CASSLNRGRGTGELFF
TGTGCCAGCAGCTTAAACAGGGGGAGAGGGACCGGGGAGCTGTTTTTT
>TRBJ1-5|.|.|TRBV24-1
CATSGRGNQPQHF
TGTGCCACCAGTGGCAGGGGTAATCAGCCCCAGCATTTT
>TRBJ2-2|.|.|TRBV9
CASSVGSWGNTGELFF
TGTGCCAGCAGCGTGGGTTCGTGGGGCAACACCGGGGAGCTGTTTTTT
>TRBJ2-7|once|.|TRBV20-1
CSVSGVSEQYF
TGCAGTGTGTCAGGGGTCAGCGAGCAGTACTTC
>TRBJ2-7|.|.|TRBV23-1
CASSQSAGPPYEQYF
TGCGCCAGCAGTCAATCGGCAGGGCCCCCCTACGAGCAGTACTTC
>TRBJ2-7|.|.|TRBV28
CASSIQGRSSYEQYF
TGTGCCAGCAGCATCCAGGGCCGAAGCTCCTACGAGCAGTACTTC
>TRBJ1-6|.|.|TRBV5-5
CASSLGTDYNSPLHF
TGTGCCAGCAGCTTGGGGACAGATTATAATTCACCCCTCCACTTT
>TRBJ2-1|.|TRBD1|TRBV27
CASSSGTADEQFF
TGTGCCAGCAGTTCTGGGACAGCTGATGAGCAGTTCTTC
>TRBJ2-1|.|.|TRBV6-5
CASSYQRRAYNEQFF
TGTGCCAGCAGTTACCAGAGGAGGGCCTACAATGAGCAGTTCTTC
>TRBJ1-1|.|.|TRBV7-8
CASSAQTGKNTEAFF
TGTGCCAGCAGCGCACAAACAGGAAAGAACACTGAAGCTTTCTTT
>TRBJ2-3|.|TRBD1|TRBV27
CASSRRGPSTDTQYF
TGTGCCAGCAGTCGAAGGGGGCCTAGCACAGATACGCAGTATTTT
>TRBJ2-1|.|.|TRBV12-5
CASGPPGDNEQFF
TGTGCTAGTGGCCCCCCAGGTGACAATGAGCAGTTCTTC
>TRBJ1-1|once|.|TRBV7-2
CATTSPPRTENTEAFF
TGTGCCACCACGTCCCCGCCCAGGACAGAGAACACTGAAGCTTTCTTT
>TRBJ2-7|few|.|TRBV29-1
CSVGQAGAYEQYF
TGCAGCGTTGGGCAGGCGGGCGCCTACGAGCAGTACTTC
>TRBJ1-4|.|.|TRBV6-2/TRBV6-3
CASSYLPRWGEGEKLFF
TGTGCCAGCAGTTACTTACCCAGGTGGGGGGAAGGAGAAAAACTGTTTTTT
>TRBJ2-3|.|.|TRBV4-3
CASSQRVSTDTQYF
TGCGCCAGCAGCCAGCGAGTCAGCACAGATACGCAGTATTTT
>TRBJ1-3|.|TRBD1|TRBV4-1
CASSQGTPGQGTGNTIYF
TGCGCCAGCAGCCAAGGTACTCCGGGACAGGGAACTGGAAACACCATATATTTT
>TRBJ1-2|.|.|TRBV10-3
CAISESGGAHGYTF
TGTGCCATCAGTGAGTCGGGGGGGGCGCACGGCTACACCTTC
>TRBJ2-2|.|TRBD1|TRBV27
CASRDRGNLDTGELFF
TGTGCCAGCCGGGACAGGGGTAATCTTGACACCGGGGAGCTGTTTTTT
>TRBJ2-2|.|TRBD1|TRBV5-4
CASRDRAGSGRTGELFF
TGTGCCAGCAGGGACAGGGCCGGTTCAGGTCGGACCGGGGAGCTGTTTTTT
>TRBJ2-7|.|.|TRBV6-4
CASSDSIRRSSYEQYF
TGTGCCAGCAGTGACTCTATACGCCGGAGCTCCTACGAGCAGTACTTC
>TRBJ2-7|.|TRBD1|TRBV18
CASSPLMTGAYEQYF
TGTGCCAGCTCACCATTGATGACAGGGGCCTACGAGCAGTACTTC
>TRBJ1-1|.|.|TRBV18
CASSLTVNTEAFF
TGTGCCAGCTCACTGACAGTGAACACTGAAGCTTTCTTT
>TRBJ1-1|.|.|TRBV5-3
CARRLHRVMNTEAFF
TGTGCCAGAAGATTACACAGGGTCATGAACACTGAAGCTTTCTTT
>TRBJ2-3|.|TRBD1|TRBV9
CASSPHGQGLTDTQYF
TGTGCCAGCAGCCCCCACGGACAGGGGTTGACAGATACGCAGTATTTT
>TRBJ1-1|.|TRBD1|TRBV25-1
CASSEWGTGRTEAFF
TGTGCCAGCAGTGAATGGGGGACAGGGAGGACTGAAGCTTTCTTT
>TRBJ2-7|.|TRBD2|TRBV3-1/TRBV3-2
CASSRSSGGGYEQYF
TGTGCCAGCAGCCGCTCGAGCGGGGGGGGTTACGAGCAGTACTTC
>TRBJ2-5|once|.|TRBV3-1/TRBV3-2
CASIDGKETQYF
TGTGCCAGCATCGACGGGAAGGAGACCCAGTACTTC
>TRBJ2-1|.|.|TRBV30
CAWSVPGGISYNEQFF
TGTGCCTGGAGTGTACCTGGCGGGATCTCCTACAATGAGCAGTTCTTC
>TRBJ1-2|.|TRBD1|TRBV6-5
CASSQRQGFGYGYTF
TGTGCCAGCAGTCAGCGACAGGGCTTTGGCTATGGCTACACCTTC
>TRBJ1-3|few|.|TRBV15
CATSRDVRGSGNTIYF
TGTGCCACCAGCAGAGATGTCAGGGGCTCTGGAAACACCATATATTTT
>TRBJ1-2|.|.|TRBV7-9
CASSLGRELYGYTF
TGTGCCAGCAGCTTAGGCAGGGAACTATACGGCTACACCTTC
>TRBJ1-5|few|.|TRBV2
CASRRYDSNQPQHF
TGTGCCAGCAGGAGATATGATAGCAATCAGCCCCAGCATTTT